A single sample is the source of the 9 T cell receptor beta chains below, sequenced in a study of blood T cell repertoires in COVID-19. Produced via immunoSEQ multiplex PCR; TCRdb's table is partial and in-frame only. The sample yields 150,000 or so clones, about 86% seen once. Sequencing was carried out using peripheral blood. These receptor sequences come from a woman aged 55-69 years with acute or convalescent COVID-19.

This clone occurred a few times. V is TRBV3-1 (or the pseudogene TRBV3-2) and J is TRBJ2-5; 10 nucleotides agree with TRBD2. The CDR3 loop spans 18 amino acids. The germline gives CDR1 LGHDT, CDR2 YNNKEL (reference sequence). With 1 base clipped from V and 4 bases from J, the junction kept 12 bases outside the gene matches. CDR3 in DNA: TGTGCCAGCAGCCAAGGCAGGTCTAGCGGGAGCTGGGGAGAGACCCAGTACTTC. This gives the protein CASSQGRSSGSWGETQYF.

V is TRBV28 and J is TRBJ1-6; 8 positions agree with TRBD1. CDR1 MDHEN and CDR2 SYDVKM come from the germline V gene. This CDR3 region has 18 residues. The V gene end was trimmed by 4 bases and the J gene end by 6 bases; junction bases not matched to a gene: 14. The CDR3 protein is CASSSWTGRLPGNSPLHF. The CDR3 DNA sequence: TGTGCCAGCAGTTCTTGGACAGGGAGGCTCCCGGGTAATTCACCCCTCCACTTT.

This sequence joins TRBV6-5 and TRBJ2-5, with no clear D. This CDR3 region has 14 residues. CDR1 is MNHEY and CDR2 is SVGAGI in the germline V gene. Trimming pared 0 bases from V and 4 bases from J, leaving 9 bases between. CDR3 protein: CASSYSVRRETQYF. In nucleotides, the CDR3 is TGTGCCAGCAGTTACTCTGTCAGGCGAGAGACCCAGTACTTC.

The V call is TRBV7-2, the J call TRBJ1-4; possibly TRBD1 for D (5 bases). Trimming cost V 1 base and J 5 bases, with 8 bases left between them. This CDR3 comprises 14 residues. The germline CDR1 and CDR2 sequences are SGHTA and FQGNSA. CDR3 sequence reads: CASSLVGGNEKLFF. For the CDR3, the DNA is TGTGCCAGCAGCTTAGTGGGGGGAAATGAAAAACTGTTTTTT. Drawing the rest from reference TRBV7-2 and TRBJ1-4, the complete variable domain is GAGVSQSPSNKVTEKGKDVELRCDPISGHTALYWYRQSLGQGLEFLIYFQGNSAPDKSGLPSDRFSAERTGGSVSTLTIQRTQQEDSAVYLCASSLVGGNEKLFFGSGTQLSVL.

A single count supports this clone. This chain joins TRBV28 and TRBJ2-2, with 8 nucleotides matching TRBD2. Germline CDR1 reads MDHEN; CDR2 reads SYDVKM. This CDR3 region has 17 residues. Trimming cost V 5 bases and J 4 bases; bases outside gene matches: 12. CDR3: CASSPSGGIRVTGELFF. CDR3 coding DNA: TGTGCCAGCAGTCCATCGGGGGGGATCAGGGTCACCGGGGAGCTGTTTTTT.

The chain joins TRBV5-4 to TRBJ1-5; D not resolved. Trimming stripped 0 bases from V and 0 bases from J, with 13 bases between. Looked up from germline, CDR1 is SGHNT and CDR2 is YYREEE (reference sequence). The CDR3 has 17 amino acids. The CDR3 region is CASSLGRLYNSNQPQHF. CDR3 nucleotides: TGTGCCAGCAGCTTGGGCAGGTTGTACAATAGCAATCAGCCCCAGCATTTT.

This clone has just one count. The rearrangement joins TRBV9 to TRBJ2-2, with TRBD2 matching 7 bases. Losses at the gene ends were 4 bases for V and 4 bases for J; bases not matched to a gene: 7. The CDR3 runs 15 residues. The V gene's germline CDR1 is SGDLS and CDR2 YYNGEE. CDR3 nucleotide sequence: TGTGCCAGCAGCCCCCGGGGGGTAGGCACCGGGGAGCTGTTTTTT. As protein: CASSPRGVGTGELFF. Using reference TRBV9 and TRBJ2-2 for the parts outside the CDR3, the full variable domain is DSGVTQTPKHLITATGQRVTLRCSPRSGDLSVYWYQQSLDQGLQFLIQYYNGEERAKGNILERFSAQQFPDLHSELNLSSLELGDSALYFCASSPRGVGTGELFFGEGSRLTVL.

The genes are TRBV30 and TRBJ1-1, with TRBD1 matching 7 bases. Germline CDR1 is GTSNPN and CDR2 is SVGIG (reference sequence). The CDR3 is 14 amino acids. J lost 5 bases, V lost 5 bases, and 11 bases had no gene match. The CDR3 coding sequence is TGTGCCTGGGGTTCAGAGGGGGCGAGTACTGAAGCTTTCTTT. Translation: CAWGSEGASTEAFF.

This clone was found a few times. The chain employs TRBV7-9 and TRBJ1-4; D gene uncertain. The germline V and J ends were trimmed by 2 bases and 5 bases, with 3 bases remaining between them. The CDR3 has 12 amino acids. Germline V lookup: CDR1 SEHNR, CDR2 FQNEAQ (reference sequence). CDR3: CASSLRNEKLFF. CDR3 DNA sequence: TGTGCCAGCAGCTTACGGAATGAAAAACTGTTTTTT.